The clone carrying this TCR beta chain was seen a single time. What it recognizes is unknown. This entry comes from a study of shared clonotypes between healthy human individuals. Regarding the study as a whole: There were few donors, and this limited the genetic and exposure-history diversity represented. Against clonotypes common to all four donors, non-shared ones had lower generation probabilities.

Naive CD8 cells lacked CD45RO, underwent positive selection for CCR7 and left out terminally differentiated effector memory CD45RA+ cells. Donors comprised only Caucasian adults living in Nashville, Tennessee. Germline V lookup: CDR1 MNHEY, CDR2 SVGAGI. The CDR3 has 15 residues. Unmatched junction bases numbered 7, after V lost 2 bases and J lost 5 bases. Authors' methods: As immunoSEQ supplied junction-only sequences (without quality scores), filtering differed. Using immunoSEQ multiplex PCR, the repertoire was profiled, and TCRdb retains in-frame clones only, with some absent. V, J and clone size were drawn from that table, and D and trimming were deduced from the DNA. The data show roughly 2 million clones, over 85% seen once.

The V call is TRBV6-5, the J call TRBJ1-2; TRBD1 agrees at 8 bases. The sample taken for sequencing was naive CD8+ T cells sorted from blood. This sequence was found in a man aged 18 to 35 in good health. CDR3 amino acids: CASSYEAGGGYGYTF. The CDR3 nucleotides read TGTGCCAGCAGTTACGAGGCAGGGGGCGGGTATGGCTACACCTTC.